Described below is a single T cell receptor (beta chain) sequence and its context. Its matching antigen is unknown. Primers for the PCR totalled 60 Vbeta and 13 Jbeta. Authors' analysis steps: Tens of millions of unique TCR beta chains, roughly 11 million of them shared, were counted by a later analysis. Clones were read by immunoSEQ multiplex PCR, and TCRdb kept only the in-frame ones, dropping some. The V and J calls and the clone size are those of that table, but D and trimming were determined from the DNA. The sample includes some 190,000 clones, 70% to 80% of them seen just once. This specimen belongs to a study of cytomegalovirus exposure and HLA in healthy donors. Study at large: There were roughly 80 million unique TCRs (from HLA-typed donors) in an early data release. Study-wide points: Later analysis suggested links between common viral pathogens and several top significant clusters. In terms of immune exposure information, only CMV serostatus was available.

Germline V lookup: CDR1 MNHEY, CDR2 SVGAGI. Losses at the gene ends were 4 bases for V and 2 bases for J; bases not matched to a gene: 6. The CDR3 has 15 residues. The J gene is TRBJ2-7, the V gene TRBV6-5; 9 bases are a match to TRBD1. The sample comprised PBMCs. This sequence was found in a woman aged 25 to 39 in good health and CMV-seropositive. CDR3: CASSSRDREPYEQYF. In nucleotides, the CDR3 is TGTGCCAGCAGTTCCCGGGACAGGGAACCCTACGAGCAGTACTTC.